Listed below are T cell receptor beta chains from one sample, sequenced in a study of neurological immune-mediated disorders. TCRdb processed the 5' RACE reads anew with MiXCR; each CDR3 protein has one entry. The data contain about 49,000 distinct CDR3 sequences, about a tenth of them singletons. The sequenced material came from PBMCs. The source of these receptors is a woman aged 40 to 50 in good health. Both conserved end residues are part of each CDR3. The D gene is left open where the match is weak. The size entry gives once, few, many, or a class for an expanded clone.

CASIYRVAANTGELFF	TGTGCCAGCATCTACCGGGTGGCTGCAAACACCGGGGAGCTGTTTTTT	TRBV5-5	TRBJ2-2	few	-
CASSPGVNQPQHF	TGTGCCAGCAGCCCCGGGGTCAATCAGCCCCAGCATTTT	TRBV6-5	TRBJ1-5	many	-
CAWRVHEQFF	TGTGCCTGGAGAGTTCATGAGCAGTTCTTC	TRBV30	TRBJ2-1	few	-
CSARDSGTTYNEQFF	TGCAGTGCTAGGGATAGCGGGACCACCTACAATGAGCAGTTCTTC	TRBV20-1	TRBJ2-1	many	TRBD2
CSAHDGWHTEAFF	TGCAGTGCCCATGACGGATGGCACACTGAAGCTTTCTTT	TRBV20-1	TRBJ1-1	many	-
CASSDSGDYGYTF	TGTGCCAGCAGTGATTCCGGGGACTATGGCTACACCTTC	TRBV6-1	TRBJ1-2	many	-
CASSLGQGRETQFF	TGCGCTAGCAGCCTGGGACAGGGACGAGAGACCCAGTTCTTC	TRBV5-1	TRBJ2-1	once	TRBD1
CASSLGRQGANIF	TGTGCCAGCAGCTTAGGGCGACAGGGGGCGAATATCTTT	TRBV7-2	TRBJ1-1	many	TRBD1
CASSLVRGQGAETQYF	TGTGCCAGCAGCTTGGTCAGGGGACAGGGGGCTGAGACCCAGTACTTC	TRBV5-5	TRBJ2-5	many	TRBD1
CASSKVGRVRASMDGYTF	TGTGCCAGCAGTAAAGTCGGGCGGGTTCGGGCATCTATGGACGGCTACACCTTC	TRBV27	TRBJ1-2	many	-
CASSYSLAGGSKQFF	TGTGCCAGCAGTTACAGCCTAGCGGGGGGGTCCAAGCAGTTCTTC	TRBV6-5	TRBJ2-1	many	TRBD2
CASSLALGTKETQYF	TGTGCCAGCAGCTTAGCGCTGGGGACAAAAGAGACCCAGTACTTC	TRBV7-2	TRBJ2-5	many	-
CASSYLASLGNEQFF	TGTGCCAGCAGTTACTTGGCTAGCCTAGGCAATGAGCAGTTCTTC	TRBV6-5	TRBJ2-1	many	-
CAGGQGNTGELFF	TGCGCCGGGGGACAGGGGAACACCGGGGAGCTGTTTTTT	TRBV5-1	TRBJ2-2	many	TRBD1
CASSPPPGLTYNEQFF	TGTGCCAGCAGCCCCCCTCCTGGACTAACCTACAATGAGCAGTTCTTC	TRBV3-1	TRBJ2-1	many	-
CASSSYTGTRSDYYGYTF	TGTGCCAGCAGCTCCTATACCGGGACACGCTCTGACTACTATGGCTACACCTTC	TRBV5-6	TRBJ1-2	many	-
CSVASGPYEQYF	TGCAGCGTTGCCAGCGGCCCCTACGAGCAGTACTTC	TRBV29-1	TRBJ2-7	many	-